Detailed here is one TCR beta chain. It lacks a known antigen. No much larger clonotype is one base removed from it; base qualities were not supplied. A single peripheral blood draw of around 120 mL on average was collected from each donor into heparinised tubes. Using a panel that included CD45RO, CCR7, CD25, CD127, CD95 and CD27, naive, central memory, regulatory and stem cell-like memory CD4+ T cells were sorted on a BD FACSAria II. All sorted populations exceeded 95% purity. PBMCs were separated immediately by Lymphoprep density gradient centrifugation and were stained directly, without being cultured. So that batch effects would be minimized, each experiment stained and sorted samples in pairs, pairing one healthy donor with one patient. The data were obtained in a study of beta chain features in type 1 diabetes (dated by TCRdb to the late 2010s). Looking at the study overall: Patients and healthy donors did not differ in mean age, gender distribution, total cell number or subset yield. A total of 90 million to 130 million sorted cells were examined across all samples, and a strong correlation was observed between cell number per subset and RNA yield. In the study, recently diagnosed type 1 diabetes patients and matched healthy donors were compared on the TCRB repertoires of their sorted circulating CD4+ T cell subsets. Whereas all 30 or so donors provided naive and central memory subsets, regulatory and stem cell-like memory subsets were isolated from just 8 patients and roughly eight healthy donors. The paper's findings and limits, for the study overall: Fewer insertions and more nucleotide deletions at VDJ recombination sites were observed in patients with type 1 diabetes, implying thymic rearrangement abnormalities. Shorter templates might have been favored by PCR, but patient and control samples were amplified and corrected together, so both groups would have been affected equally by any skew. Because small numbers of individuals were included in the HLA sub-analyses, any influence of HLA type on TCRB rearrangement was left unresolved. Naive, central memory and regulatory TCRB repertoires appeared to be more similar among patients than among healthy donors. A moderate but significant shortening of TCRB CDR3 length was observed in type 1 diabetes patients in all four CD4+ subsets. Because cDNA was sequenced instead of genomic DNA, activated cells with high expression could be over-represented, although the groups did not differ in activation or CD3 levels.

The entire isolated RNA was reverse transcribed using the High Capacity cDNA Reverse Transcription Kit, and thus expressed TCRB transcripts were sequenced. Deep immunoSEQ sequencing was performed on naive, central memory and regulatory T cell samples, with an average of roughly 3.3 million total reads per sample. Sorted cells were lysed in RLT buffer, and RNA was extracted using DNase-treated RNeasy Micro or Mini kits according to cell number. Each cell subset was processed separately to prevent cross-contamination, with patient and healthy donor samples processed together. Using the immunoSEQ multiplex PCR, TCRB sequences were amplified from cDNA into 87-bp fragments spanning the CDR3 region. Amplicons were sequenced on the Illumina HiSeq platform. The study's processing was this. PCR bias was corrected computationally using synthetic template baselines, and reads within Hamming distance 2 were collapsed, with unmergeable singletons discarded. By aligning reads against IMGT, V, D and J genes, CDR3 length, and insertions or deletions at six rearrangement sites were assigned. Clonotype counts were normalized to sorted cell number within each subset before computing true diversity and Gini coefficients with the tcR R package. Repertoire sharing was quantified using the overlap coefficient calculated on TCRB nucleotide sequences. As a proxy for the pre-selection repertoire, out-of-frame TCRB sequences from naive cells were analyzed. TCRdb stores this immuneACCESS table with in-frame sequences only. Part of the clones is absent; in the studies checked, under half of the shortfall reflects unresolved V genes, and no reason is known for the rest. From that table come the V and J calls and clone size; the DNA was used to work out D and trimming. The sample records under 400,000 clones, approximately 12% of which are singletons. Roughly 0.015% of the sample is held by the ten biggest clonotypes.

The trim is 6 bases for V and 10 bases for J, with a gap of 12 bases between the germline ends. From its cysteine to its phenylalanine, the CDR3 spans 11 amino acids. The only DNA kept is the CDR3, 33 bases in frame from the first base. CDR1 and CDR2 are read off the germline V gene as MNHNS and SASEGT. Rearrangement joined TRBV6-1 to TRBJ1-1; the best D guess is TRBD1, with 6 bases matching. The receptor was derived from a man younger than 35 in good health. Input material: naive CD4+ T cells from blood. Interpreted using the paper, the cell subset or site label stands for: true naive CD4+ T cells. The DNA is as follows: TGTGCCAGCAGACGGGACACAGGAGCTTTCTTT. Its coded protein is CASRRDTGAFF.